These 4 T cell receptor beta chains were sequenced from one sample in a study of beta chain features in type 1 diabetes. As every portion of the isolated RNA was reverse transcribed, the sequencing read expressed TCRB transcripts. Generated by immunoSEQ multiplex PCR, the TCRdb table keeps only in-frame clones and is missing some. The sample carries about 410,000 clones, 14% recorded once. Material for sequencing was naive CD4+ T cells from blood. These receptors all come from a young man in good health.

This clone appeared a few times. The chain combines TRBV6-6 with TRBJ2-5, with D perhaps TRBD2 (5 bases). The germline V gene has CDR1 MNHNY and CDR2 SVGAGI (reference sequence). The CDR3 is 13 residues long. V lost 2 bases and J 6 bases, leaving 10 bases between the germline ends. DNA for the CDR3: TGTGCCAGCAGTTACGAGACTACAAAGACCCAGTACTTC. Translation gives CASSYETTKTQYF.

This rearrangement joins TRBV7-9 to TRBJ2-1; TRBD2 agrees at 7 bases. Germline V gives CDR1 SEHNR, CDR2 FQNEAQ (reference sequence). J was trimmed by 8 bases and V by 8 bases; bases with no gene match: 0. CDR3 length: 10 residues. As DNA, the CDR3 is TGTGCCAGCGGGAGGGATGAGCAGTTCTTC. Amino acids: CASGRDEQFF.

The chain links TRBV15 to TRBJ2-1; perhaps D is TRBD1 or TRBD2 (5 bases each). There are 15 residues in the CDR3. Trimming stripped 3 bases from V and 0 bases from J, with 9 bases between. The germline CDR1 and CDR2 sequences are LNHNV and YYDKDF (reference sequence). The CDR3 DNA reads TGTGCCACCAGCAGGACCGGGGCCTCCTACAATGAGCAGTTCTTC. It translates to CATSRTGASYNEQFF.

This clone has a single count. This rearrangement joins TRBV5-1 to TRBJ2-7; D tentatively reads TRBD1 or TRBD2 (5 bases each). The CDR3 has 16 residues. V was trimmed by 0 bases and J by 0 bases, leaving 13 bases between them. Germline CDR1 and CDR2: SGHRS and YFSETQ. This CDR3 reads CASSLDPGPSSYEQYF. CDR3 nucleotide sequence: TGCGCCAGCAGCTTGGATCCGGGACCTAGCTCCTACGAGCAGTACTTC. The full variable domain, completed using reference TRBV5-1 and TRBJ2-7, is KAGVTQTPRYLIKTRGQQVTLSCSPISGHRSVSWYQQTPGQGLQFLFEYFSETQRNKGNFPGRFSGRQFSNSRSEMNVSTLELGDSALYLCASSLDPGPSSYEQYFGPGTRLTVT.